The sequence of this T cell receptor beta chain was determined in a study of PD-1 blockade in classical Hodgkin lymphoma (dated by TCRdb to 2019 to 2021). For the wider study: A peripheral blood immune signature of response to PD-1 blockade in classical Hodgkin lymphoma was defined using TCR beta sequencing and CyTOF.

This clone was recorded once. Its cognate antigen has yet to be identified. No much larger clone is present one base from it, and per-base qualities are unavailable. Reading the germline V gene (reference sequence) gives CDR1 SGHNT and CDR2 YYREEE. From the cysteine through the phenylalanine, the CDR3 covers 17 amino acids. Of all the DNA, just the CDR3 is kept, 51 bases in frame from base 1. After removal of 2 bases from V and 4 bases from J, the junction retains 6 bases not matched to a gene. The time point label corresponds to: newly diagnosed, previously untreated cHL patient sample. Using a Miltenyi CD4+ T cell isolation kit, CD4+ T cells were purified from thawed PBMCs through magnetic negative selection. PBMCs from patients with newly diagnosed, previously untreated classical Hodgkin lymphoma were sequenced as a comparison group for the relapsed/refractory trial patients. Peripheral blood was collected in 8 mL Vacutainer Cell Preparation Tubes, from which PBMCs were isolated by centrifugation and then cryopreserved. Purified CD4+ and CD8+ fractions were prepared only for cases where an additional PBMC sample was available. Magnetically labelled cells were depleted on LS columns in a quadroMACS separator, and the flow-through was collected as the purified fraction.

The paper's findings and limits, for the study overall: Baseline TCR diversity was reported to be lower in newly diagnosed patients than in healthy donors, and even lower in relapsed/refractory patients. The study was restricted to a single clinical trial cohort, and the causes of repertoire differences, possibly disease activity or prior therapy, were left undefined.

Genomic DNA was extracted with the Qiagen DNeasy kit from unsorted PBMCs and from negatively selected CD4+ and CD8+ fractions. TCR beta CDR3 regions were amplified by immunoSEQ multiplex PCR using primers annealing to V and J segments. A synthetic immune receptor repertoire was used to minimize amplification bias, and any remaining bias was removed computationally after sequencing. The published analysis was carried out like this. Repertoire diversity was quantified as the Shannon entropy index using custom Python scripts. Unsorted, CD4+ and CD8+ repertoires were analyzed separately, except in combined analyses where CD4+ and CD8+ sequences were merged in silico. What TCRdb holds here is the immuneACCESS table cut down to in-frame rearrangements. Part of the clones is not present; checked against another copy, under half of the missing clones reflect an unresolved V gene, and the others are unexplained. The V and J calls and clone size come from that table; D and trimming were worked out from the DNA. The sample table lists about 36,000 clones, approximately 90% of them with a count of one. The top ten hold about 0.22% of the sample.

The sequence derives from a human donor with classical Hodgkin lymphoma. The sequence links TRBV5-4 to TRBJ2-5; 15 central bases correspond to TRBD2. Material for sequencing was CD4+ T cells from blood. The CDR3 loop reads CASSFQGLAGGGETQYF. The DNA sequence follows: TGTGCCAGCAGCTTTCAGGGACTAGCGGGAGGAGGAGAGACCCAGTACTTC. Where the CDR3 stops, the reference TRBV5-4 and TRBJ2-5 genes take over; the full variable domain is ETGVTQSPTHLIKTRGQQVTLRCSSQSGHNTVSWYQQALGQGPQFIFQYYREEENGRGNFPPRFSGLQFPNYSSELNVNALELDDSALYLCASSFQGLAGGGETQYFGPGTRLLVL.